Listed here are 32 T cell receptor beta chains from one sample, sequenced in a study of cytomegalovirus exposure and HLA in healthy donors. In the PCR, 60 Vbeta and 13 Jbeta primers were used. Assay used: immunoSEQ multiplex PCR; TCRdb lists only in-frame clones, some missing. The sample lists 110,000 to 150,000 clones, around 72% seen once, with roughly 2% in the top ten. What was sequenced was PBMCs. These receptors were taken from a man aged 35-49 years in good health and CMV-seronegative.

The chain combines TRBV9 with TRBJ1-2; tentatively, D is TRBD1 (6 bases). The CDR3 runs 13 residues. CDR1 is SGDLS, CDR2 YYNGEE, per germline. V was trimmed by 0 bases and J by 13 bases, leaving 16 bases between them. This CDR3 is CASSVDGGSAVTF. The CDR3 bases are TGTGCCAGCAGCGTAGATGGGGGCTCCGCTGTCACCTTC.

The rearrangement uses TRBV10-2 and TRBJ2-7; 9 bases agree with TRBD1. This CDR3 spans 14 amino acids. V shed 0 bases, J shed 9 bases, and the junction held 6 bases outside the gene matches. The V gene's germline CDR1 is WSHSY and CDR2 SAAADI. CDR3 region: CASSESRDRARQYF. In DNA, the CDR3 is TGCGCCAGCAGTGAGTCCCGGGACAGGGCGAGGCAGTACTTC.

The V call is TRBV9, the J call TRBJ2-7; 7 bases map to TRBD2. The germline gives CDR1 SGDLS, CDR2 YYNGEE. The CDR3 has 15 residues. The V segment lost 3 bases and the J segment 2 bases; nucleotides outside the gene matches: 8. The CDR3 loop is CASSANLGGAYEQYF. CDR3 DNA: TGTGCCAGCAGCGCGAACCTGGGGGGGGCCTACGAGCAGTACTTC.

The chain uses TRBV14 and TRBJ1-6; D perhaps matches TRBD1 (6 bases). Germline V gives CDR1 SGHDN, CDR2 FVKESK. This CDR3 comprises 17 residues. The germline V and J ends were trimmed by 5 bases and 7 bases, with 21 bases remaining between them. This CDR3 is CASSIRPPGQKNSPLHF. CDR3 sequence (DNA): TGTGCCAGCAGCATACGACCCCCAGGACAGAAAAATTCACCCCTCCACTTT.

This clone was observed a handful of times. This chain joins TRBV9 and TRBJ2-5, with 12 bases lining up with TRBD1. The junction had 6 bases not matched to a gene; V was cut back by 4 bases and J by 5 bases. Per germline, CDR1 SGDLS and CDR2 YYNGEE. The CDR3 has 15 amino acids. Written as DNA, the CDR3 is TGTGCCAGCAGCCTCCGGGACAGGGGGCAGGAGACCCAGTACTTC. Protein product: CASSLRDRGQETQYF.

The CDR3 is CASSPGPDRAGSPLHF. CDR3 bases: TGTGCCAGCAGCCCTGGCCCGGACAGGGCGGGTTCACCCCTCCACTTT. The chain couples TRBV27 to TRBJ1-6; TRBD1 agrees at 8 bases. The germline V gene encodes CDR1 MNHEY and CDR2 SMNVEV (reference sequence). The CDR3 is 16 residues long. The V and J ends lost 6 bases and 9 bases, in that order; junction bases with no gene match: 13.

This sequence joins TRBV2 and TRBJ2-5, with D uncertain. The CDR3 consists of 14 residues. Deletions cut 7 bases from V and 4 bases from J, with 16 bases between. Germline-derived CDR1 and CDR2 are SNHLY and FYNNEI. The CDR3 DNA is TGTGCCAGCATGGTGGATACGTCGGGAGAGACCCAGTACTTC. This codes for CASMVDTSGETQYF. The full variable domain, completed using reference TRBV2 and TRBJ2-5, is EPEVTQTPSHQVTQMGQEVILRCVPISNHLYFYWYRQILGQKVEFLVSFYNNEISEKSEIFDDQFSVERPDGSNFTLKIRSTKLEDSAMYFCASMVDTSGETQYFGPGTRLLVL.

The table lists this clone with a few counts. The V gene is TRBV7-7, the J gene TRBJ2-7; 7 bases align to TRBD1. CDR1 is SSHAT, CDR2 FNYEAQ, per germline (reference sequence). The CDR3 contains 13 residues. V lost 1 base and J lost 4; bases outside the gene matches: 1. The CDR3 sequence: CASSLEGAYEQYF. The CDR3 nucleotides are TGTGCCAGCAGCTTAGAGGGGGCTTACGAGCAGTACTTC.

This rearrangement joins TRBV7-2 to TRBJ2-5; 12 nucleotides align to TRBD2. In germline, CDR1 is SGHTA, CDR2 FQGNSA. This CDR3 is 15 amino acids long. The ends lost 5 bases at V and 2 bases at J; junction bases unmatched: 3. The CDR3 DNA reads as TGTGCCAGCAGCGGACTAGCGGGATTACAAGAGACCCAGTACTTC. Translation gives CASSGLAGLQETQYF.

This chain connects TRBV27 to TRBJ2-1; 8 nucleotides agree with TRBD2. CDR1 and CDR2 from the germline V gene are MNHEY and SMNVEV (reference sequence). J gave up 7 bases and V 2 bases, and 7 bases lay outside the gene matches. This CDR3 has 15 amino acids. CDR3 region: CASSLERGGENEQFF. DNA for the CDR3: TGTGCCAGCAGTTTAGAACGGGGGGGGGAAAATGAGCAGTTCTTC.

The sample holds a few counts of this clone. The CDR3: CASSLGGPNYGYTF. The CDR3 bases are TGTGCCAGCAGCTTAGGCGGTCCTAACTATGGCTACACCTTC. The chain couples TRBV7-9 to TRBJ1-2; D not resolved. The ends were cut back, 1 base at V and 0 bases at J, with 6 bases in the middle. CDR3 length: 14 residues. CDR1 SEHNR and CDR2 FQNEAQ come from the germline V gene (reference sequence).

This clone was seen more than once but under ten times. The genes are TRBV30 and TRBJ1-5; tentatively, D is TRBD1 (6 bases). This CDR3 comprises 13 residues. Germline V gene sequence: CDR1 GTSNPN, CDR2 SVGIG (reference sequence). V gave up 4 bases and J gave up 3 bases, with 10 bases separating them. The CDR3 sequence is CAWTDRPNQPQHF. DNA for the CDR3: TGTGCCTGGACAGACAGGCCCAATCAGCCCCAGCATTTT.

The rearrangement joins TRBV7-7 to TRBJ2-7; 8 bases align to TRBD1. The CDR3 contains 16 residues. Germline CDR1 and CDR2: SSHAT and FNYEAQ (reference sequence). V shed 2 bases, J shed 4 bases, and the junction held 10 bases outside the gene matches. The CDR3 nucleotides are TGTGCCAGCAGCTTAACCAGACAGGGGCGAACATACGAGCAGTACTTC. Protein: CASSLTRQGRTYEQYF.

The chain employs TRBV13 and TRBJ1-2; TRBD1 matches at 9 bases. Trimming took 6 bases from V and 4 from J; bases not matched to a gene: 3. Germline CDR1 PRHDT, CDR2 FYEKMQ (reference sequence). This CDR3 comprises 13 residues. The CDR3 nucleotides are TGTGCCAGCAGACAGGGGGCGTTCTATGGCTACACCTTC. It translates to CASRQGAFYGYTF. The entire variable domain, with the rest obtained from reference TRBV13 and TRBJ1-2, is as follows: AAGVIQSPRHLIKEKRETATLKCYPIPRHDTVYWYQQGPGQDPQFLISFYEKMQSDKGSIPDRFSAQQFSDYHSELNMSSLELGDSALYFCASRQGAFYGYTFGSGTRLTVV.

The rearrangement links TRBV10-1 to TRBJ2-3; 10 bases agree with TRBD1. Germline CDR1 is WNHNN and CDR2 is SYGVQD (reference sequence). The CDR3 runs to 16 residues. V was clipped by 4 bases and J by 5 bases; unmatched bases: 9. CDR3 nucleotide sequence: TGCGCCAGCAGTGCCTCCCAAGGACAGGGGGAAGATACGCAGTATTTT. Protein sequence: CASSASQGQGEDTQYF.

This clone appeared a single time. V is TRBV15 and J is TRBJ2-3; weak D call: TRBD1 (6 bases). The V gene's germline CDR1 is LNHNV and CDR2 YYDKDF (reference sequence). The CDR3 is made up of 15 amino acids. V was cut by 1 base and J by 2 bases, with 10 bases left in between. CDR3 bases: TGTGCCACCAGCAGAGTACTGGGGGCCACAGATACGCAGTATTTT. Protein: CATSRVLGATDTQYF.

The chain has TRBV28 and TRBJ1-1; 8 bases fit TRBD1. With V trimmed by 2 bases and J by 1 base, 3 bases remained unmatched. This CDR3 is 15 amino acids long. The V gene's germline CDR1 is MDHEN and CDR2 SYDVKM. This CDR3 reads CASSLPGQGNTEAFF. CDR3 bases: TGTGCCAGCAGTTTACCCGGACAGGGGAACACTGAAGCTTTCTTT.

V and J are TRBV7-7 and TRBJ2-5; D might be TRBD2 (5 bases). V lost 5 bases to trimming and J lost 2 bases, with 9 bases between them. There are 13 residues in the CDR3. CDR1 is SSHAT, CDR2 FNYEAQ, per germline (reference sequence). In DNA form, the CDR3 reads TGTGCCAGCAGCCGGACTCCTCAAGAGACCCAGTACTTC. It yields the protein CASSRTPQETQYF.

The chain links TRBV5-1 to TRBJ2-7; a weak D match, TRBD1 (6 bases). Trimming shortened V by 5 bases and J by 3 bases, and 12 bases separated the two germline ends. This CDR3 is built from 13 residues. Germline V gene data show CDR1 as SGHRS and CDR2 as YFSETQ. The CDR3 is CASSPDRLYEQYF. The CDR3 coding sequence is TGCGCCAGCAGTCCGGACAGACTCTACGAGCAGTACTTC.

The rearrangement joins TRBV6-5 to TRBJ1-1; no clear D gene. The CDR3 is 14 amino acids. Trimming pared 4 bases from V and 1 base from J, leaving 10 bases between. CDR1 and CDR2 (germline): MNHEY, SVGAGI. The chain's CDR3 is CASSSLETNTEAFF. The CDR3 DNA reads as TGTGCCAGCAGTTCCCTAGAGACGAACACTGAAGCTTTCTTT.

V gene TRBV10-1 combines with J gene TRBJ2-5; no reliable D call. CDR1 and CDR2 from the germline V gene are WNHNN and SYGVQD (reference sequence). The CDR3 totals 13 residues. V shed 6 bases and J shed 5 bases, with 13 bases lying between them. The CDR3 reads CASSLLVGETQYF. CDR3 sequence (DNA): TGCGCCAGCAGCCTCCTTGTTGGCGAGACCCAGTACTTC.

This chain uses TRBV7-9 with TRBJ1-1; D is ambiguous. Trimming left V 7 bases short and J 5 bases short, with 17 bases between. This CDR3 contains 14 residues. Germline CDR1 and CDR2: SEHNR and FQNEAQ (reference sequence). The CDR3 here is CASILEGSGTEAFF. In DNA form, the CDR3 reads TGTGCCAGCATCCTAGAGGGATCTGGGACTGAAGCTTTCTTT.

V and J are TRBV5-1 and TRBJ2-7, with 8 bases aligning to TRBD1. The length of the CDR3 is 14 residues. Germline-derived CDR1 and CDR2 are SGHRS and YFSETQ. V lost 0 bases to trimming and J lost 3 bases; unmatched junction nucleotides: 2. DNA for the CDR3: TGCGCCAGCAGCTTGGGGACAGGGAACTACGAGCAGTACTTC. Encoded protein: CASSLGTGNYEQYF.

This chain uses TRBV15 with TRBJ1-5; D not certain. Looked up from germline, CDR1 is LNHNV and CDR2 is YYDKDF (reference sequence). The ends were cut back, 0 bases at V and 3 bases at J, with 12 bases in the middle. This CDR3 spans 16 amino acids. The CDR3 region has the DNA TGTGCCACCAGCAGAGATCGAGGTTCTGACAATCAGCCCCAGCATTTT. It is translated as CATSRDRGSDNQPQHF.

V usage is TRBV6-1 and J usage is TRBJ1-6, with 9 positions matching TRBD1. The CDR3 has 14 residues. Germline V gene data show CDR1 as MNHNS and CDR2 as SASEGT. Unmatched junction bases numbered 6, after V lost 7 bases and J lost 8 bases. The CDR3 DNA sequence: TGTGCCAGCAAACTAAGGACAGGGGATTCACCCCTCCACTTT. It codes for CASKLRTGDSPLHF.

The CDR3, as DNA: TGCGCCAGCGGGTCCTTTTCGACAGGGGAGGTTTCTGGGGCCAACGTCCTGACTTTC. Amino acids: CASGSFSTGEVSGANVLTF. This chain uses TRBV5-1 with TRBJ2-6; 8 bases are a match to TRBD1. Germline CDR1 reads SGHRS; CDR2 reads YFSETQ. This CDR3 has 19 residues. Losses at the gene ends were 7 bases for V and 1 base for J; bases not matched to a gene: 16.

CDR3 nucleotide sequence: TGCGCCAGCAGCTTGGGACTAGCGGGAGACCTACAAGAGACCCAGTACTTC. This translates into CASSLGLAGDLQETQYF. The chain joins TRBV5-1 to TRBJ2-5, with 12 bases that match TRBD2. CDR1 and CDR2 from the germline V gene are SGHRS and YFSETQ. V gave up 0 bases and J gave up 2 bases; unmatched junction bases: 5. The CDR3 length is 17 residues.

This clone was detected only a few times. This chain's CDR3 is CASSDGWDRAINIGAFF. The CDR3 DNA follows: TGTGCCAGCAGTGATGGGTGGGACAGGGCTATCAACATTGGGGCTTTCTTT. This chain joins TRBV6-1 and TRBJ1-1; 9 bases align to TRBD1. Trimming took 3 bases from V and 11 from J; bases not matched to a gene: 19. From germline, CDR1 is MNHNS and CDR2 SASEGT. There are 17 residues in the CDR3.

The chain combines TRBV5-6 with TRBJ1-1, with D possibly TRBD1 on 5 matching bases. V was cut by 0 bases and J by 4 bases, with 13 bases left in between. This CDR3 contains 15 residues. Germline CDR1 and CDR2: SGHDT and YYEEEE. The chain's CDR3 is CASSLAGRGATEAFF. CDR3 bases: TGTGCCAGCAGCTTGGCCGGTAGGGGCGCCACTGAAGCTTTCTTT.

The chain joins TRBV9 to TRBJ2-2, with 8 bases aligning to TRBD2. The CDR3 length is 13 residues. Trimming at V came to 3 bases and at J to 6 bases, leaving 1 base not matched to a gene. Germline V gives CDR1 SGDLS, CDR2 YYNGEE. CDR3 sequence reads: CASSASGPGELFF. The CDR3 coding sequence is TGTGCCAGCAGCGCTAGCGGGCCCGGGGAGCTGTTTTTT.

The chain has TRBV10-2 and TRBJ1-5, with no clear D. Germline V gene sequence: CDR1 WSHSY, CDR2 SAAADI. Trimming pared 3 bases from V and 4 bases from J, leaving 4 bases between. The CDR3 spans 12 residues. CDR3 in amino acids: CASSDTNQPQHF. For the CDR3, the DNA is TGCGCCAGCAGTGATACTAATCAGCCCCAGCATTTT.

The chain joins TRBV2 to TRBJ1-2, with 12 bases that match TRBD1. Germline trimming cut 8 bases from V and 6 bases from J; bases unmatched to any gene: 4. This CDR3 spans 13 amino acids. Looked up from germline, CDR1 is SNHLY and CDR2 is FYNNEI. The CDR3 region is CASRDRGPDGYTF. CDR3 nucleotides: TGTGCCAGCCGGGACAGGGGGCCTGATGGCTACACCTTC. The full variable domain, with the rest looked up from reference TRBV2 and TRBJ1-2, is EPEVTQTPSHQVTQMGQEVILRCVPISNHLYFYWYRQILGQKVEFLVSFYNNEISEKSEIFDDQFSVERPDGSNFTLKIRSTKLEDSAMYFCASRDRGPDGYTFGSGTRLTVV.